A selection of T cell receptor beta chains follows, all from one sample in a study of OX40 agonist ivuxolimab in advanced cancers. Only in-frame clones appear in the TCRdb table, and some are missing; sequencing was by immunoSEQ multiplex PCR. The sample carries about 20,000 clones, over 80% recorded once. Sequencing used CD4+ or CD8+ T cells sorted from blood, obtained in a trial of the OX40 agonist ivuxolimab. The source is an adult with an advanced solid tumor such as melanoma, head and neck, liver or kidney cancer. Both conserved end residues are part of each CDR3. D genes are given only for firm matches. Part of the rows lack a size; the others show once, few, many or a class for expanded clones.

>TRBD2|.|TRBV7-8|TRBJ2-4
CASSLIRGLAGLAKNIQYF
TGTGCCAGCAGCTTAATCCGTGGTCTAGCGGGCTTAGCCAAAAACATTCAGTACTTC
>.|.|TRBV11-2|TRBJ2-3
CASSLGAGRTDTQYF
TGTGCCAGCAGCTTAGGGGCGGGGCGGACAGATACGCAGTATTTT
>.|once|TRBV11-2|TRBJ1-3
CASSSPGHLSGNTIYF
TGTGCCAGCAGCTCCCCGGGACATCTCTCTGGAAACACCATATATTTT
>.|.|TRBV10-3|TRBJ2-7
CAISGGPYPPGYYEQYF
TGTGCCATCAGTGGGGGGCCCTACCCCCCGGGGTACTACGAGCAGTACTTC
>TRBD1|.|TRBV11-3|TRBJ2-3
CASRDREADTQYF
TGTGCCAGTCGGGACAGGGAAGCAGATACGCAGTATTTT
>.|.|TRBV11-3|TRBJ2-7
CASSLGARGIEYF
TGTGCCAGCAGCTTAGGGGCCCGCGGGATTGAGTACTTC
>.|few|TRBV11-3|TRBJ1-1
CASSYRVITEAFF
TGTGCCAGCAGCTACAGGGTGATCACTGAAGCTTTCTTT
>.|medium-sized|TRBV4-3|TRBJ2-7
CASSQVGGILEQYF
TGCGCCAGCAGCCAAGTAGGGGGGATATTGGAGCAGTACTTC
>TRBD1|once|TRBV4-1|TRBJ1-2
CASSHGQGLNYGYTF
TGCGCCAGCAGCCACGGACAGGGCCTTAACTATGGCTACACCTTC
>TRBD1|.|TRBV9|TRBJ2-2
CASSVGGGRTGELFF
TGTGCCAGCAGCGTAGGAGGGGGCCGCACCGGGGAGCTGTTTTTT
>TRBD2|.|TRBV7-9|TRBJ2-1
CASSPWGGGSDEQFF
TGTGCCAGCAGCCCCTGGGGCGGGGGGAGCGATGAGCAGTTCTTC
>TRBD1|.|TRBV7-9|TRBJ2-7
CASSETTGTGNEQYF
TGTGCCAGCAGCGAAACAACCGGGACAGGGAACGAGCAGTACTTC
>TRBD1|.|TRBV4-3|TRBJ2-7
CASSQWTGSYEQYF
TGCGCCAGCAGCCAATGGACAGGATCCTACGAGCAGTACTTC
>.|.|TRBV7-2|TRBJ2-1
CASSLGSSGSYNEQFF
TGTGCCAGCAGCTTAGGATCCAGCGGCTCCTACAATGAGCAGTTCTTC